These T cell receptor beta chains were read from a single sample in a study of cytomegalovirus exposure and HLA in healthy donors. TCRdb keeps only in-frame clones here, not all; method: immunoSEQ multiplex PCR. The data show under 140,000 clones, about three quarters seen once. The sample consisted of PBMCs. The source is a woman in her sixties in good health and CMV-seropositive. Both conserved end residues are part of each CDR3. Fields, in order: D gene, J gene, clone size, V gene, CDR3 protein, CDR3 DNA. D genes are given only for firm matches. The listing skips clone size in some rows; elsewhere it reads once, few, many or a size class.

>NA|TRBJ2-7|NA|TRBV2
CASSLSTYSYEQYF
TGTGCCAGCAGCTTGAGTACCTATTCCTACGAGCAGTACTTC
>NA|TRBJ2-5|NA|TRBV7-3
CASSRLGQQQETQYF
TGTGCCAGCAGCCGGTTAGGACAGCAACAAGAGACCCAGTACTTC
>TRBD2|TRBJ2-3|NA|TRBV12-5
CASGRGLAGVGDTQYF
TGTGCTAGTGGCCGCGGACTAGCGGGGGTAGGAGATACGCAGTATTTT
>TRBD1|TRBJ1-1|NA|TRBV19
CASSLGTGGVEAFF
TGTGCCAGTAGTCTAGGGACAGGGGGCGTTGAAGCTTTCTTT
>NA|TRBJ2-7|NA|TRBV2
CASRYTGSEQYF
TGTGCCAGCAGATATACAGGGTCCGAGCAGTACTTC
>TRBD2|TRBJ2-1|many|TRBV7-9
CASSRGLAGGNNEQFF
TGTGCCAGCAGCCGGGGACTAGCGGGAGGCAACAATGAGCAGTTCTTC
>NA|TRBJ2-3|NA|TRBV4-2
CASSQETGSDTQYF
TGTGCCAGCAGCCAAGAGACGGGTTCAGATACGCAGTATTTT
>NA|TRBJ2-7|NA|TRBV6-1
CASSIQGSAYEQYF
TGTGCCAGCAGTATACAGGGAAGCGCCTACGAGCAGTACTTC
>NA|TRBJ2-7|NA|TRBV18
CASSPQDSYEQYF
TGTGCCAGCTCACCGCAGGACAGTTACGAGCAGTACTTC
>NA|TRBJ2-5|once|TRBV7-7
CASSPSENQETQYF
TGTGCTAGCAGCCCATCGGAGAACCAAGAGACCCAGTACTTC
>NA|TRBJ1-2|once|TRBV7-9
CASSGGVDDYGYTF
TGTGCCAGCAGCGGCGGGGTCGATGACTATGGCTACACCTTC
>TRBD1|TRBJ2-5|NA|TRBV18
CASLRDRGGETQYF
TGTGCCAGCTTAAGAGACAGGGGTGGAGAGACCCAGTACTTC